The TCR beta chain described here comes from a study of tumor-infiltrating lymphocytes in primary liver carcinoma. Germline CDR1 is MNHEY and CDR2 is SVGEGT. This CDR3 spans 13 amino acids. Trimming removed 6 bases from V and 3 bases from J, with 12 bases in between. cDNA specific to TCR beta was made from approximately 0.55 ug of total RNA, with a constant-region primer employed for priming. Libraries covering TCR beta were generated through three nested multiplex PCR rounds (using a slightly modified ARM-PCR). For roughly 10 cycles apiece, the opening two PCR rounds ran with TRBV1-TRBV30 forward primers and a C-beta reverse primer. TCRdb re-analysed the multiplex PCR reads in MiXCR, keeping a single row per CDR3 protein. The table has 300,000 to 400,000 distinct CDR3 sequences, 65% seen once. There are many counts of this clonotype. Blood RNA was derived from unsorted whole blood, and germline DNA was extracted too. Before surgery, approximately 4.1 milliliters of EDTA blood were taken.

The rearrangement joins TRBV6-2 or TRBV6-3 to TRBJ2-7; D ambiguous. This TCR derives from a middle-aged man with primary liver carcinoma and hepatitis B virus infection. The sample was peripheral blood. The CDR3 region is CASSRTRDYEQYF. The CDR3, as DNA: TGTGCCAGCAGCAGAACACGAGACTACGAGCAGTACTTC.